Each of the 18 T cell receptor beta chains below was sequenced from the same sample in a study of blood T cells in healthy people across ages. The use of a sample-barcoded 5' primer and a J-beta primer mix characterized a second PCR of about 7 to 12 cycles. TCRdb ran MiXCR on the 5' RACE reads and lists one entry per CDR3 protein. The data contain approximately 900,000 distinct CDR3 sequences, 25% to 30% of them singletons. In addition, the sample was reused for a study of T cells of mothers and their children.

Sequencing input: blood. The receptors come from a woman aged 35 to 49 in good health.

The chain carries TRBV5-4 and TRBJ2-1; 9 bases are shared with TRBD1. The CDR3 sequence is 15 residues long. Germline CDR1 is SGHNT and CDR2 is YYREEE (reference sequence). The J segment lost 5 bases and the V segment lost 5 bases, leaving 8 bases of the junction unmatched. CDR3 nucleotide sequence: TGTGCCAGCAGACTTGCCGGGACAGGGCACAATGAGCAGTTCTTC. As protein: CASRLAGTGHNEQFF.

This clonotype was detected ten times or more. The gene calls are TRBV20-1 and TRBJ1-5, with D maybe TRBD1 (5 bases). V was cut by 4 bases and J by 0 bases, with 13 bases left in between. Germline V gene sequence: CDR1 DFQATT, CDR2 SNEGSKA (reference sequence). The CDR3 extends over 15 amino acids. CDR3 residues: CSANRGGNSNQPQHF. CDR3 sequence (DNA): TGCAGTGCTAATAGGGGCGGGAATAGCAATCAGCCCCAGCATTTT.

CDR3 coding DNA: TGCGCCAGCAGCCAAGAAGGGACAGGGGGTGGTCAAGAGACCCAGTACTTC. Translation: CASSQEGTGGGQETQYF. The chain joins TRBV4-3 to TRBJ2-5; the match to TRBD1 covers 11 bases. V lost 0 bases to trimming and J lost 2 bases; unmatched junction nucleotides: 5. The CDR3 consists of 17 residues. Germline V gene lookup returns CDR1 LGHNA and CDR2 YSLEER.

This clonotype occurred a few times. This chain connects TRBV6-1 to TRBJ1-1; D unresolved. CDR1 MNHNS and CDR2 SASEGT come from the germline V gene. V lost 5 bases, J lost 5 bases, and 9 bases lay in between. This CDR3 comprises 12 residues. The CDR3 bases are TGTGCCAGCAGTAAGTGGATGACTGAAGCTTTCTTT. Its translation: CASSKWMTEAFF.

This clonotype appeared many times. This chain connects TRBV6-6 to TRBJ2-5; D perhaps matches TRBD1 (5 bases). The CDR3 sequence is 14 residues long. The germline V and J ends were trimmed by 2 bases and 0 bases, with 7 bases remaining between them. Germline V CDR1 and CDR2: MNHNY, SVGAGI (reference sequence). The CDR3 here is CASSYGAYQETQYF. CDR3 coding DNA: TGTGCCAGCAGTTACGGGGCGTACCAAGAGACCCAGTACTTC.

V gene TRBV4-1 combines with J gene TRBJ2-7; D may be TRBD1 (5 bases). V lost 1 base, J lost 0 bases, and 10 bases lay in between. CDR1 and CDR2 (germline): MGHRA, YSYEKL. This CDR3 region has 15 residues. CDR3 amino acids: CASSQVQASSYEQYF. The CDR3 nucleotides are TGCGCCAGCAGCCAAGTACAGGCAAGCTCCTACGAGCAGTACTTC.

The chain links TRBV7-2 to TRBJ1-1; D call uncertain. The V and J ends lost 5 bases and 8 bases respectively, with 15 bases between them. This CDR3 region has 13 residues. Germline CDR1 and CDR2: SGHTA and FQGNSA. The CDR3 spells CASSPGRASEAFF. DNA for the CDR3: TGTGCCAGCAGCCCCGGGCGGGCCTCGGAAGCTTTCTTT.

This clonotype was found a few times. A much larger clone is a single base away; this may be a read error. This chain links TRBV5-1 with TRBJ1-1; a possible D gene is TRBD1 (5 bases). The CDR3 is made up of 14 amino acids. Germline lookup yields CDR1 SGHRS and CDR2 YFSETQ. The V gene lost 4 bases and the J gene lost 7 bases, with 17 bases spanning the gap. CDR3 nucleotide sequence: TGCGCCAGCAGCCTACAGGACGGAAGAGGTGAAGCTTTCTTT. Translating gives CASSLQDGRGEAFF.

This chain links TRBV5-1 with TRBJ1-1; D remains unclear. The V and J ends lost 4 bases and 4 bases respectively, with 23 bases between them. The CDR3 has 17 residues. Germline loops: CDR1 SGHRS, CDR2 YFSETQ. The CDR3 DNA reads TGCGCCAGCAGCCCCAACCCGAATCGAAGGTCTCCCACTGAAGCTTTCTTT. It encodes CASSPNPNRRSPTEAFF.

V is TRBV6-1 and J is TRBJ2-3, with 9 nucleotides matching TRBD2. Trimming at V came to 8 bases and at J to 3 bases, leaving 9 bases not matched to a gene. Per germline, CDR1 MNHNS and CDR2 SASEGT. This CDR3 contains 15 residues. The chain's CDR3 is CASRGLARGTDTQYF. CDR3 nucleotide sequence: TGTGCCAGCCGGGGACTAGCAAGGGGAACAGATACGCAGTATTTT.

The J gene is TRBJ2-7, the V gene TRBV21-1. TRBV21-1 corresponds to a pseudogene. This CDR3 is built from 14 residues. Written as DNA, the CDR3 is TGTGCCAGCAGCAAAAAGGAGACAAACTACGAGCAGTACTTC. It encodes CASSKKETNYEQYF.

As concerns this clonotype: A read error may be the cause here, since a much bigger clone is one base away. J is TRBJ2-3 and V is TRBV5-1, with a tentative D call TRBD2 (6 bases). This CDR3 is 16 amino acids long. The V and J ends lost 2 bases and 0 bases respectively, with 13 bases between them. Germline V CDR1 and CDR2: SGHRS, YFSETQ. CDR3 loop: CASSFYGGDSTDTQYF. CDR3 DNA sequence: TGCGCCAGCAGCTTCTATGGCGGGGACAGCACAGATACGCAGTATTTT.

The chain uses TRBV20-1 and TRBJ1-2, with D perhaps matching TRBD1 (6 bases). The CDR3 has 14 residues. Trimming removed 5 bases at V and 4 bases at J, with 17 bases between. Germline CDR1 DFQATT, CDR2 SNEGSKA (reference sequence). The CDR3 sequence: CSAPKTGLPYGYTF. As DNA, the CDR3 is TGCAGTGCTCCTAAAACAGGGCTACCCTATGGCTACACCTTC.

This clonotype has a handful of counts. The junction differs from germline at one of its ends, possibly a read error. The chain joins TRBV5-5 to TRBJ2-6, with 8 positions matching TRBD2. There are 20 residues in the CDR3. Germline-derived CDR1 and CDR2 are SGHKS and YYEKEE (reference sequence). CDR3 nucleotides: TGTGCCAGCAGTTTTACCGGGGGGGGCAACCACCCCTCTGGGGCCAACGTCCGGACTTTC. Encoded protein: CASSFTGGGNHPSGANVRTF.

In its sample, this clonotype was seen many times. V is TRBV7-2 and J is TRBJ2-4; possible D gene TRBD1, 6 bases. V lost 5 bases to trimming and J lost 5 bases, with 19 bases between them. Germline values: CDR1 SGHTA, CDR2 FQGNSA. The CDR3 sequence is 16 residues long. CDR3 residues: CASSPHLTPGENIQYF. DNA for the CDR3: TGTGCCAGCAGCCCCCACCTCACGCCAGGGGAAAACATTCAGTACTTC.

In this sample, this clonotype turned up many times. The chain carries TRBV21-1 and TRBJ2-7. TRBV21-1 is assigned pseudogene status. The CDR3 runs to 12 residues. The CDR3 spells CASSKLAYEQYF. In DNA form, the CDR3 reads TGTGCCAGCAGCAAACTAGCCTACGAGCAGTACTTC.

This clonotype has more than one count but fewer than ten. V is TRBV4-3 and J is TRBJ1-3; no clear D. Germline loops: CDR1 LGHNA, CDR2 YSLEER. The V end lost 0 bases, the J end lost 0 bases, and 6 bases lay between the germline ends. The CDR3 has 15 amino acids. For the CDR3, the DNA is TGCGCCAGCAGCCAAGAACGGATCTCTGGAAACACCATATATTTT. Translation: CASSQERISGNTIYF.

The genes are TRBV28 and TRBJ2-2; the D is unclear. Between the trimmed V and J ends, which lost 6 bases and 3 bases, there was a span of 5 bases. Looked up from germline, CDR1 is MDHEN and CDR2 is SYDVKM. CDR3 length equals 12 residues. Written as DNA, the CDR3 is TGTGCCAGCAGGACGGACACCGGGGAGCTGTTTTTT. Amino acid sequence: CASRTDTGELFF.